The subject of this entry is one TCR beta chain. Its antigen is still unknown. This CDR3 region has 17 residues. CDR1 and CDR2 from the germline V gene are PRHDT and FYEKMQ (reference sequence). This entry comes from a study of CXCR3-negative and CXCR3-positive naive CD8 T cells. Via 5' RACE with UMI labels, TRB cDNA libraries were prepared. TCRdb reprocessed the 5' RACE reads, keeping one entry per CDR3 protein, no DNA. The specimen's table records roughly 110,000 distinct CDR3 sequences. Study results and caveats: TRB CDR3 hydrophobicity was greater in CXCR3-positive naive cells than in CXCR3-negative naive cells.

The sample consisted of naive CXCR3+ CD8+ T cells from blood. Noted subset: CD45RO-CCR7+CD27+CD95- naive CD8+ T cells expressing CXCR3 (TNR3+). The V gene is TRBV13, the J gene TRBJ2-1; TCRdb designates TRBD1, a call that cannot be tested without DNA. This receptor was obtained from a human donor in good health. Some clones in this sample may be carry-over from other donors' samples. CDR3 amino acids: CASSPGGSGAIWDEQFF.